Following are 22 T cell receptor beta chains from one sample sequenced in a study of identical twins' blood T cells. TCRdb recomputed calls from the 5' RACE reads with MiXCR, one row per CDR3 protein. The profile covers hundreds of thousands of distinct CDR3 sequences, with 28% appearing a single time and about 6% taken by the ten largest. Material for sequencing was PBMCs. The receptors shown here come from a woman aged 18 to 55 in good health.

The gene calls are TRBV6-2 or TRBV6-3 and TRBJ2-2; TRBD1 aligns across 7 bases. The germline CDR1 and CDR2 sequences are MNHEY and SVGEGT. The CDR3 contains 15 residues. V lost 3 bases and J lost 1; bases outside the gene matches: 2. The CDR3 DNA follows: TGTGCCAGCAGTTATGGGACAGAGAACACCGGGGAGCTGTTTTTT. This sequence encodes CASSYGTENTGELFF.

This chain joins TRBV5-1 and TRBJ2-1; the D gene is possibly TRBD2 (5 bases). The V and J ends lost 4 bases and 0 bases respectively, with 14 bases between them. CDR3 length: 16 residues. In germline, CDR1 is SGHRS, CDR2 YFSETQ. The chain's CDR3 is CASSPTVGSSYNEQFF. Here the CDR3 DNA reads TGCGCCAGCAGCCCTACGGTGGGGAGCTCCTACAATGAGCAGTTCTTC.

The V and J genes are TRBV5-1 and TRBJ2-7, with D perhaps matching TRBD1 (6 bases). CDR1 is SGHRS and CDR2 is YFSETQ in the germline V gene. V lost 4 bases and J lost 4, with 9 bases in between. The CDR3 loop spans 12 amino acids. The CDR3 bases are TGCGCCAGCAGCATCACAGGGTACGAGCAGTACTTC. It encodes CASSITGYEQYF.

Details on this clonotype: A read error may explain this, as a much larger clone is one base away. The chain employs TRBV12-3 or TRBV12-4 and TRBJ1-1; D is undetermined. CDR3 length equals 14 residues. CDR3 region: CAGSRRIGNTEAFF. The DNA for the CDR3 is TGTGCCGGCAGCCGGCGGATTGGGAACACTGAAGCTTTCTTT.

Only a few counts were recorded for this clonotype. This rearrangement joins TRBV20-1 to TRBJ2-5; tentatively, D is TRBD2 (5 bases). Germline assignment: CDR1 DFQATT and CDR2 SNEGSKA (reference sequence). Trimming cost V 6 bases and J 3 bases, with 11 bases left between them. The CDR3 consists of 12 residues. CDR3 bases: TGCAGTGCCCGAGAGGGTAAAGAGACCCAGTACTTC. Protein sequence: CSAREGKETQYF.

This rearrangement joins TRBV20-1 to TRBJ2-1, with 11 nucleotides matching TRBD1. The germline gives CDR1 DFQATT, CDR2 SNEGSKA (reference sequence). V lost 2 bases and J lost 6; bases outside the gene matches: 3. CDR3 size: 14 residues. The chain's CDR3 is CSARFGTGGNEQFF. DNA for the CDR3: TGCAGTGCTAGATTCGGGACAGGGGGCAATGAGCAGTTCTTC.

J is TRBJ2-1 and V is TRBV6-2 or TRBV6-3; 12 nucleotides align to TRBD2. The CDR3 has 12 amino acids. The J segment lost 9 bases and the V segment lost 11 bases, leaving 5 bases of the junction unmatched. Germline loops: CDR1 MNHEY, CDR2 SVGEGT. This CDR3 is CAATSGSSEQFF. The DNA for the CDR3 is TGTGCCGCGACTAGCGGGAGTAGTGAGCAGTTCTTC.

This clonotype was detected once. The chain employs TRBV10-3 and TRBJ1-2; TRBD1 might be the D (6 bases). V was shortened by 3 bases and J by 5 bases, with 13 bases between the two germline ends. The CDR3 is 14 residues long. CDR1 and CDR2 (germline): ENHRY, SYGVKD. The CDR3, as DNA: TGTGCCATCAGTGATGGGGGCGCGAGGTATGGCTACACCTTC. Translation gives CAISDGGARYGYTF.

This chain uses TRBV10-3 with TRBJ1-1; the D is unclear. Germline CDR1 ENHRY, CDR2 SYGVKD. V lost 4 bases to trimming and J lost 5 bases, with 11 bases between them. This CDR3 contains 13 residues. The CDR3 bases are TGTGCCATCAGTGGGTGGGTTAAGACTGAAGCTTTCTTT. Translation: CAISGWVKTEAFF.

The chain couples TRBV11-2 to TRBJ1-1; TRBD1 is a possible D gene (5 bases). CDR1 and CDR2 (germline): SGHAT, FQNNGV. This CDR3 is built from 14 residues. The germline V and J ends were trimmed by 0 bases and 4 bases, with 9 bases remaining between them. The CDR3 DNA follows: TGTGCCAGCAGCTTAGACGCAGGGAGCACTGAAGCTTTCTTT. It translates to CASSLDAGSTEAFF. The full variable domain, completed using reference TRBV11-2 and TRBJ1-1, is EAGVAQSPRYKIIEKRQSVAFWCNPISGHATLYWYQQILGQGPKLLIQFQNNGVVDDSQLPKDRFSAERLKGVDSTLKIQPAKLEDSAVYLCASSLDAGSTEAFFGQGTRLTVV.

The V call is TRBV7-2, the J call TRBJ1-1; unclear D gene. V was cut by 6 bases and J by 8 bases, with 13 bases left in between. The CDR3 is made up of 12 amino acids. Germline V lookup: CDR1 SGHTA, CDR2 FQGNSA. The CDR3 reads CASRARLSEAFF. The CDR3 DNA reads as TGTGCCAGCAGGGCGAGATTATCCGAAGCTTTCTTT.

This clonotype was counted between two and nine times. The chain recombines TRBV29-1 with TRBJ1-5, with D possibly matching TRBD1 (5 bases). V lost 4 bases and J 9 bases, leaving 16 bases between the germline ends. This CDR3 region has 13 residues. Germline V gene data show CDR1 as SQVTM and CDR2 as ANQGSEA. The CDR3 loop is CSVVLGGDRPQHF. CDR3 sequence (DNA): TGCAGCGTTGTGTTGGGAGGGGATAGGCCCCAGCATTTT. The entire variable domain, with the rest obtained from reference TRBV29-1 and TRBJ1-5, is as follows: SAVISQKPSRDICQRGTSLTIQCQVDSQVTMMFWYRQQPGQSLTLIATANQGSEATYESGFVIDKFPISRPNLTFSTLTVSNMSPEDSSIYLCSVVLGGDRPQHFGDGTRLSIL.

This clonotype has more than one count but fewer than ten. This chain joins TRBV20-1 and TRBJ1-2; TRBD1 might be the D (5 bases). V lost 4 bases to trimming and J lost 0 bases, with 18 bases between them. The CDR3 is 16 residues long. Germline V gives CDR1 DFQATT, CDR2 SNEGSKA (reference sequence). CDR3 bases: TGCAGTGCTACAGGGTCCACGGCTTCAGCTAACTATGGCTACACCTTC. Encoded protein: CSATGSTASANYGYTF.

In its sample, this clonotype was seen many times. Its ends do not fully match the called genes, so a read error is possible. V is TRBV12-3 or TRBV12-4 and J is TRBJ2-1; 11 nucleotides match TRBD2. The CDR3 is made up of 15 amino acids. The CDR3 is CASSLAGGVGNEQFF. CDR3 nucleotide sequence: TGTGCCAGCAGTCTAGCGGGAGGTGTGGGCAATGAGCAGTTCTTC.

The V call is TRBV9, the J call TRBJ2-3; D perhaps matches TRBD2 (6 bases). The CDR3 loop spans 16 amino acids. Deletions cut 4 bases from V and 1 base from J, with 16 bases between. Per germline, CDR1 SGDLS and CDR2 YYNGEE. CDR3 nucleotide sequence: TGTGCCAGCAGCCCGTCGGATTCTAGCGGCACAGATACGCAGTATTTT. Its translation: CASSPSDSSGTDTQYF.

This clonotype was found many times. V and J are TRBV6-5 and TRBJ1-4; D is unresolved. The V and J ends lost 7 bases and 3 bases respectively, with 12 bases between them. This CDR3 spans 14 amino acids. Germline V gives CDR1 MNHEY, CDR2 SVGAGI. The CDR3 region is CASKMPRANEKLFF. The DNA for the CDR3 is TGTGCCAGCAAAATGCCCAGAGCTAATGAAAAACTGTTTTTT.

Turning to this clonotype: Just one base apart from a much larger clone, this may be a read error. J is TRBJ2-4 and V is TRBV29-1, with D perhaps matching TRBD2 (6 bases). This CDR3 has 12 residues. CDR1 is SQVTM, CDR2 ANQGSEA, per germline. CDR3 amino acids: CSVVGGINIHYF. The CDR3 DNA follows: TGCAGCGTTGTAGGAGGGATCAACATTCATTACTTC.

This clonotype came up many times. The V and J genes are TRBV29-1 and TRBJ1-1; D not certain. Looked up from germline, CDR1 is SQVTM and CDR2 is ANQGSEA. With 3 bases removed from V and 10 bases from J, the gap between germline ends came to 9 bases. The CDR3 totals 10 residues. The DNA of the CDR3 is TGCAGCGTTGAGGATCCGGGAGCTTTCTTT. As protein: CSVEDPGAFF.

This clonotype was observed a few times. The chain recombines TRBV6-5 with TRBJ1-1; TRBD1 matches at 11 bases. J was trimmed by 6 bases and V by 6 bases; bases with no gene match: 6. Looked up from germline, CDR1 is MNHEY and CDR2 is SVGAGI. The CDR3 covers 14 residues. CDR3 sequence (DNA): TGTGCCAGCAGACTGGACAGGGGGCCGTCTGAAGCTTTCTTT. Protein product: CASRLDRGPSEAFF.

The rearrangement uses TRBV2 and TRBJ1-5; D gene unclear. This CDR3 has 16 residues. Trimming shortened V by 5 bases and J by 0 bases, and 14 bases separated the two germline ends. CDR1 and CDR2 (germline): SNHLY, FYNNEI. CDR3 sequence reads: CASSLSRLYSNQPQHF. The CDR3 DNA follows: TGTGCCAGCAGTCTTTCCAGGCTGTATAGCAATCAGCCCCAGCATTTT.

This chain connects TRBV10-1 to TRBJ2-2; D not resolved. CDR1 WNHNN and CDR2 SYGVQD come from the germline V gene (reference sequence). The CDR3 contains 15 residues. Trimming removed 5 bases at V and 4 bases at J, with 14 bases between. CDR3 nucleotide sequence: TGCGCCAGCAGTCAGAAACGGACGGGCACCGGGGAGCTGTTTTTT. It is translated as CASSQKRTGTGELFF.

This clonotype was detected ten times or more. The CDR3 DNA is TGCAGCGTTCATGGACAGCCCGGGGAAGCTTTCTTT. Encoded protein: CSVHGQPGEAFF. The rearrangement uses TRBV29-1 and TRBJ1-1, with a possible D match to TRBD1 (6 bases). In germline, CDR1 is SQVTM, CDR2 ANQGSEA. V shed 5 bases and J shed 8 bases, with 15 bases lying between them. The CDR3 covers 12 residues.